The T cell receptor beta chain described here comes from a study of blood T cell repertoires in COVID-19. About the study: The study drew acute and convalescent COVID-19 samples from the United States, Italy and Spain.

Clinical history reported by participants formed the basis on which cohorts were assigned. It was within 2 weeks before study entry that exposed participants met a COVID-19 case. Original data processing: Amplifying reference gene primers gave estimates of nucleated cell counts. TCRdb keeps only in-frame clones here, not all; method: immunoSEQ multiplex PCR. V, J and clone size reflect that table, while D and trimming were determined from the DNA. This sample has some 270,000 clones, with roughly 88% found just once. The CDR3 loop spans 14 amino acids. Germline lookup yields CDR1 GTSNPN and CDR2 SVGIG (reference sequence). With V trimmed by 6 bases and J by 3 bases, 8 bases remained unmatched.

The gene calls are TRBV30 and TRBJ1-2; 9 nucleotides match TRBD1. The sample was PBMCs or T cells enriched from blood (not recorded which). This receptor was identified in a woman in her 40s who had been exposed to COVID-19. The CDR3 region has the DNA TGTGCCTGTTGGACAGGGGTTGGGGACTATGGCTACACCTTC. This translates into CACWTGVGDYGYTF.